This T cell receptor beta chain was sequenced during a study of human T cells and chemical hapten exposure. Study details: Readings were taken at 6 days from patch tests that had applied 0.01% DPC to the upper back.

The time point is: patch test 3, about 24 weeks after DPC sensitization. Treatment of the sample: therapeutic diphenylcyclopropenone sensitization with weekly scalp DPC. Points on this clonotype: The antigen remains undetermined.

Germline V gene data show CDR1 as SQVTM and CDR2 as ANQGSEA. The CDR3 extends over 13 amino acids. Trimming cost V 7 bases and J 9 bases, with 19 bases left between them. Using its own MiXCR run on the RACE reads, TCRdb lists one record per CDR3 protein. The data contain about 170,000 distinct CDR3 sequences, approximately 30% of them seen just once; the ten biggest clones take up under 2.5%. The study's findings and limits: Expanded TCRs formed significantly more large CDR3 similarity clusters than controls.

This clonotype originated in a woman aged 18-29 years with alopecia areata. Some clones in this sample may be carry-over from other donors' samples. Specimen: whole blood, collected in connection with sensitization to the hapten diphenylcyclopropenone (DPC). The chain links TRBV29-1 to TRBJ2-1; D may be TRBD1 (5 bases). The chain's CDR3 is CSALLVEGAEQFF. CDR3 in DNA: TGCAGCGCCCTGCTAGTGGAAGGGGCTGAGCAGTTCTTC.